This T cell receptor (beta chain) was identified in a study of metastatic and nonmetastatic thyroid tumors. This clone has a count of ten or more. TCRdb re-called clones via MiXCR from the PCR reads. This sample has about 39,000 clones, with around 20% found just once. Thyroid surgery had not been preceded by any treatment in any patient. The CDR3 runs to 13 residues. The ends were cut back, 4 bases at V and 10 bases at J, with 16 bases in the middle. Germline-derived CDR1 and CDR2 are SGHDN and FVKESK. The specimen sequenced was blood. The V and J genes are TRBV14 and TRBJ1-1, with a tentative D call TRBD1 (5 bases). The receptor was derived from a female donor with papillary thyroid cancer or a benign thyroid nodule (not recorded which). Some clones in this sample may be carry-over from other donors' samples. Here the CDR3 DNA reads TGTGCCAGCAGCCCTTCGGGGCGGGGGTTAGCTTTCTTT. This sequence encodes CASSPSGRGLAFF. The entire variable domain, with the rest obtained from reference TRBV14 and TRBJ1-1, is as follows: EAGVTQFPSHSVIEKGQTVTLRCDPISGHDNLYWYRRVMGKEIKFLLHFVKESKQDESGMPNNRFLAERTGGTYSTLKVQPAELEDSGVYFCASSPSGRGLAFFGQGTRLTVV.